Presented here are 28 T cell receptor beta chains from one specimen sequenced in a study of beta chain features in type 1 diabetes. TCRB transcripts that were expressed got sequenced, as all of the isolated RNA had been reverse transcribed. The repertoire was sequenced with immunoSEQ multiplex PCR; TCRdb's copy has only in-frame clones and lacks some. This sample has approximately 340,000 clones, with about 16% found just once. Sequencing was done on a sample of naive CD4+ T cells from blood. The receptors originated from a woman aged 18-29 years in good health.

The sample holds a few counts of this clone. Other DNA sequences in the sample encode the same CDR3. V is TRBV20-1 and J is TRBJ2-7; D is unresolved. CDR3 size: 11 residues. In germline, CDR1 is DFQATT, CDR2 SNEGSKA (reference sequence). Trimming pared 3 bases from V and 0 bases from J, leaving 3 bases between. CDR3 sequence (DNA): TGCAGTGCTAGGCGCTCCTACGAGCAGTACTTC. Translating gives CSARRSYEQYF.

J is TRBJ2-7 and V is TRBV5-4; 9 positions match TRBD1. The CDR3 spans 14 residues. The germline V gene encodes CDR1 SGHNT and CDR2 YYREEE (reference sequence). V shed 3 bases, J shed 2 bases, and the junction held 3 bases outside the gene matches. The CDR3 reads CASSWGTGTYEQYF. CDR3 bases: TGTGCCAGCAGCTGGGGGACAGGGACCTACGAGCAGTACTTC.

This rearrangement joins TRBV19 to TRBJ2-3, with D perhaps TRBD1 (5 bases). Trimming removed 10 bases from V and 1 base from J, with 15 bases in between. The CDR3 consists of 14 residues. The germline V gene has CDR1 LNHDA and CDR2 SQIVND (reference sequence). CDR3 region: CATGLGHGTDTQYF. The CDR3 nucleotides are TGTGCCACAGGGCTCGGGCACGGCACAGATACGCAGTATTTT. Combining the CDR3 with reference TRBV19 and TRBJ2-3 gives the whole variable domain DGGITQSPKYLFRKEGQNVTLSCEQNLNHDAMYWYRQDPGQGLRLIYYSQIVNDFQKGDIAEGYSVSREKKESFPLTVTSAQKNPTAFYLCATGLGHGTDTQYFGPGTRLTVL.

This clone was counted a few times. The chain couples TRBV5-4 to TRBJ2-6; weak D call: TRBD1 (5 bases). There are 20 residues in the CDR3. The V gene's germline CDR1 is SGHNT and CDR2 YYREEE (reference sequence). The V end was cut by 0 bases, the J end by 0 bases, with 19 bases between. CDR3 sequence: CASSLAPGQGSPSGANVLTF. The CDR3 nucleotides read TGTGCCAGCAGCTTGGCCCCTGGGCAGGGCTCCCCCTCTGGGGCCAACGTCCTGACTTTC.

The table lists this clone with a few counts. This chain connects TRBV28 to TRBJ2-7; D is unclear. V was pared by 2 bases and J by 0 bases, with 11 bases between. The CDR3 extends over 15 amino acids. Looked up from germline, CDR1 is MDHEN and CDR2 is SYDVKM. The DNA of the CDR3 is TGTGCCAGCAGTTTACCCCACAGAAGCTCCTACGAGCAGTACTTC. Protein sequence: CASSLPHRSSYEQYF.

This clone was found a few times. V and J are TRBV7-9 and TRBJ2-5; D is possibly TRBD2 (5 bases). The ends were cut back, 5 bases at V and 1 base at J, with 8 bases in the middle. From germline, CDR1 is SEHNR and CDR2 FQNEAQ (reference sequence). The CDR3 totals 13 residues. This chain's CDR3 is CASSPRGQETQYF. DNA of the CDR3: TGTGCCAGCAGCCCTCGGGGCCAAGAGACCCAGTACTTC.

Concerning this clone itself: This sample also contains other DNA sequences that code for the same CDR3. This sequence joins TRBV7-2 and TRBJ1-5; D perhaps matches TRBD1 (6 bases). The germline gives CDR1 SGHTA, CDR2 FQGNSA. The CDR3 spans 14 residues. Trimming stripped 5 bases from V and 0 bases from J, with 8 bases between. The CDR3 DNA reads as TGTGCCAGCAGCGCACAGGGTAGCAATCAGCCCCAGCATTTT. Protein sequence: CASSAQGSNQPQHF.

This clone appeared a few times. CDR3: CASSVVWDSHTGELFF. In nucleotides, the CDR3 is TGTGCCAGCAGCGTAGTCTGGGACAGCCACACCGGGGAGCTGTTTTTT. The J gene is TRBJ2-2, the V gene TRBV9; 7 bases agree with TRBD1. CDR1 is SGDLS and CDR2 is YYNGEE in the germline V gene. This CDR3 is built from 16 residues. The V gene end was trimmed by 0 bases and the J gene end by 3 bases; junction bases not matched to a gene: 5.

This clone was seen a few times. This rearrangement joins TRBV7-9 to TRBJ1-2; possible D gene TRBD1, 6 bases. V was clipped by 5 bases and J by 5 bases, with 15 bases between them. There are 14 residues in the CDR3. CDR1 is SEHNR, CDR2 FQNEAQ, per germline (reference sequence). CDR3 loop: CASSPLGGAYGYTF. The CDR3, as DNA: TGTGCCAGCAGCCCACTTGGGGGGGCGTATGGCTACACCTTC.

The chain uses TRBV11-2 and TRBJ2-7; 11 nucleotides match TRBD2. The CDR3 is 14 residues long. Germline lookup yields CDR1 SGHAT and CDR2 FQNNGV. V was pared by 6 bases and J by 3 bases, with 4 bases of the junction left unmatched. The CDR3 DNA is TGTGCCAGCAGGTTGACTAGCGGGAACTACGAGCAGTACTTC. This gives the protein CASRLTSGNYEQYF.

The CDR3 is CASSMAPPGTEAFF. The DNA for the CDR3 is TGCGCCAGCAGCATGGCCCCTCCCGGGACTGAAGCTTTCTTT. J is TRBJ1-1 and V is TRBV5-1; D gene ambiguous. V lost 4 bases and J 5 bases, leaving 15 bases between the germline ends. The germline gives CDR1 SGHRS, CDR2 YFSETQ. The length of the CDR3 is 14 residues. The full variable domain, rest sourced from reference TRBV5-1 and TRBJ1-1, is KAGVTQTPRYLIKTRGQQVTLSCSPISGHRSVSWYQQTPGQGLQFLFEYFSETQRNKGNFPGRFSGRQFSNSRSEMNVSTLELGDSALYLCASSMAPPGTEAFFGQGTRLTVV.

The rearrangement joins TRBV7-2 to TRBJ2-7; D unclear. This CDR3 is built from 15 residues. V was shortened by 4 bases and J by 0 bases, with 13 bases between the two germline ends. The germline gives CDR1 SGHTA, CDR2 FQGNSA. The CDR3 sequence is CASSSPGLSSYEQYF. CDR3 DNA: TGTGCCAGCAGCTCGCCGGGTTTGAGCTCCTACGAGCAGTACTTC.

Only a few counts were recorded for this clone. The rearrangement joins TRBV10-3 to TRBJ2-5, with a tentative D call TRBD2 (6 bases). V was cut by 0 bases and J by 5 bases, with 13 bases left in between. CDR1 and CDR2 (germline): ENHRY, SYGVKD. The CDR3 has 15 residues. CDR3 in amino acids: CAISESPGLGETQYF. CDR3 coding DNA: TGTGCCATCAGTGAGTCCCCGGGACTCGGGGAGACCCAGTACTTC.

This clone appeared a few times. The V call is TRBV20-1, the J call TRBJ2-5; possible D gene TRBD2, 5 bases. In germline, CDR1 is DFQATT, CDR2 SNEGSKA (reference sequence). The CDR3 covers 11 residues. This CDR3 is CRTDYVETQYF. DNA of the CDR3: TGCAGGACCGACTACGTTGAGACCCAGTACTTC.

To note about this clone: The sample has other DNA sequences that encode this CDR3 too. The chain combines TRBV5-4 with TRBJ2-1; maybe TRBD2 (6 bases). This CDR3 has 14 amino acids. The germline V gene has CDR1 SGHNT and CDR2 YYREEE (reference sequence). Trimming cost V 3 bases and J 1 base, with 8 bases left between them. The CDR3 DNA sequence: TGTGCCAGCAGCTCCGGGAGTTCCTACAATGAGCAGTTCTTC. This sequence encodes CASSSGSSYNEQFF.

This clone has a handful of counts. This chain joins TRBV29-1 and TRBJ1-5; TRBD1 agrees at 10 bases. CDR1 SQVTM and CDR2 ANQGSEA come from the germline V gene. CDR3 length: 19 residues. The V segment lost 2 bases and the J segment 7 bases; nucleotides outside the gene matches: 20. CDR3 sequence (DNA): TGCAGCGTTGAACAGCTTTGGAGGCCTGGGACAGGGGACGGACAGCCCCAGCATTTT. It is translated as CSVEQLWRPGTGDGQPQHF.

V and J are TRBV29-1 and TRBJ2-1; 9 bases agree with TRBD2. V trimming: 5 bases; J trimming: 3 bases; junction bases outside the gene matches: 8. The germline CDR1 and CDR2 sequences are SQVTM and ANQGSEA. The CDR3 runs 15 residues. In DNA, the CDR3 is TGCAGCGTTCCGCCGACTAGCGGATACTACAATGAGCAGTTCTTC. Its protein is CSVPPTSGYYNEQFF.

This clone turned up a few times. The chain couples TRBV28 to TRBJ2-7, with 9 bases fitting TRBD1. The junction had 6 bases not matched to a gene; V was cut back by 4 bases and J by 2 bases. There are 15 residues in the CDR3. In germline, CDR1 is MDHEN, CDR2 SYDVKM. This CDR3 reads CASSSRDRVTYEQYF. The DNA of the CDR3 is TGTGCCAGCAGTTCCCGGGACAGGGTAACCTACGAGCAGTACTTC.

The rearrangement uses TRBV5-6 and TRBJ1-6; 7 nucleotides align to TRBD1. V lost 4 bases, J lost 9 bases, and 7 bases stayed unmatched. This CDR3 spans 14 amino acids. The V gene's germline CDR1 is SGHDT and CDR2 YYEEEE. CDR3 in amino acids: CASSLRDSFSPLHF. The CDR3 coding sequence is TGTGCCAGCAGCCTCCGGGACAGCTTTTCACCCCTCCACTTT.

This clone was seen more than once but under ten times. J is TRBJ1-2 and V is TRBV30; weak D call: TRBD1 (5 bases). Trimming took 0 bases from V and 11 from J, leaving 13 bases between them. Germline V gives CDR1 GTSNPN, CDR2 SVGIG (reference sequence). This CDR3 is 12 amino acids long. DNA of the CDR3: TGTGCCTGGAGTGTGAACAGGTCTGGGTACACCTTC. Its translation: CAWSVNRSGYTF.

The table lists this clone with a few counts. For the CDR3, the DNA is TGTGCCTGGAGTGGAGGTGCGGCCATATATTTT. It is translated as CAWSGGAAIYF. The chain uses TRBV30 and TRBJ1-3, with no clear D. Germline CDR1 GTSNPN, CDR2 SVGIG (reference sequence). The germline V and J ends were trimmed by 1 base and 11 bases, with 9 bases remaining between them. The CDR3 length is 11 residues.

V gene TRBV2 combines with J gene TRBJ2-1, with D perhaps TRBD1 (6 bases). CDR3 size: 14 residues. CDR1 SNHLY and CDR2 FYNNEI come from the germline V gene. Trimming pared 4 bases from V and 16 bases from J, leaving 23 bases between. In DNA, the CDR3 is TGTGCCAGCAGTGGGGCGCGAAGGGCACAGGGTCTATTCTTC. Protein: CASSGARRAQGLFF.

The chain recombines TRBV30 with TRBJ2-1; 7 bases are shared with TRBD1. The CDR3 contains 14 residues. CDR1 is GTSNPN, CDR2 SVGIG, per germline (reference sequence). The trim removed 2 bases at V and 9 bases at J, leaving 10 bases unmatched. CDR3 protein: CAWSLWDSAGEQFF. The CDR3 DNA reads TGTGCCTGGAGTTTGTGGGACAGCGCAGGTGAGCAGTTCTTC.

The table lists this clone with a few counts. CDR3 sequence (DNA): TGCGCCAGCAGCCAAACCACAGGGTTTCGAGAGAAACTGTTTTTT. Protein product: CASSQTTGFREKLFF. The chain couples TRBV4-3 to TRBJ1-4; the D gene is possibly TRBD1 (6 bases). CDR1 LGHNA and CDR2 YSLEER come from the germline V gene. This CDR3 is 15 amino acids long. V lost 2 bases, J lost 11 bases, and 18 bases lay in between.

The gene calls are TRBV30 and TRBJ2-1, with TRBD2 identical over 7 bases. After removal of 1 base from V and 5 bases from J, the junction contained 5 bases not matched to a gene. Germline V gives CDR1 GTSNPN, CDR2 SVGIG (reference sequence). This CDR3 has 14 residues. For the CDR3, the DNA is TGTGCCTGGAGTGGCGGGAGTTCGCACAATGAGCAGTTCTTC. Its protein is CAWSGGSSHNEQFF.

V is TRBV7-9 and J is TRBJ2-1, with TRBD2 identical over 11 bases. There are 14 residues in the CDR3. The trim removed 5 bases at V and 11 bases at J, leaving 8 bases unmatched. Germline V gene sequence: CDR1 SEHNR, CDR2 FQNEAQ (reference sequence). CDR3 region: CASSQGLAERKQFF. The CDR3 nucleotides are TGTGCCAGCAGCCAGGGACTAGCGGAGAGGAAGCAGTTCTTC. The whole variable domain, remainder taken from reference TRBV7-9 and TRBJ2-1, is DTGVSQNPRHKITKRGQNVTFRCDPISEHNRLYWYRQTLGQGPEFLTYFQNEAQLEKSRLLSDRFSAERPKGSFSTLEIQRTEQGDSAMYLCASSQGLAERKQFFGPGTRLTVL.

This clone was counted a few times. The chain carries TRBV7-9 and TRBJ2-1; tentatively, D is TRBD2 (5 bases). Germline lookup yields CDR1 SEHNR and CDR2 FQNEAQ (reference sequence). The germline V and J ends were trimmed by 5 bases and 7 bases, with 18 bases remaining between them. The length of the CDR3 is 15 residues. Here the CDR3 DNA reads TGTGCCAGCAGCCCGAGCGGCCTGCTGGGGAATGAGCAGTTCTTC. Its protein is CASSPSGLLGNEQFF.

CDR3 region: CASSQDMGPGGRLRSYNEQFF. DNA for the CDR3: TGTGCCAGCAGCCAAGATATGGGGCCAGGGGGTCGTCTGAGGTCCTACAATGAGCAGTTCTTC. V usage is TRBV14 and J usage is TRBJ2-1, with 7 bases matching TRBD1. Unmatched junction bases numbered 18, after V lost 0 bases and J lost 1 base. The CDR3 loop spans 21 amino acids. Looked up from germline, CDR1 is SGHDN and CDR2 is FVKESK.